The following is a T cell receptor beta chain sequence with its context. The specificity of this receptor is unknown. Within one base of it there is no much larger clone, and no base qualities were kept. The cohort consisted of fewer than 700 healthy bone marrow donors. At the time of sampling, every cohort member was nominally healthy, though immune exposures that went unrecorded were likely present. The donor was CMV seropositive and was included in the group of 250 to 300 seropositive cohort members. A peripheral blood sample was collected from each donor, and TCR beta sequencing was performed on peripheral blood mononuclear cells. Genomic DNA extraction from the blood cell samples was performed with the Qiagen DNeasy Blood Extraction Kit. The library relied on the immunoSEQ multiplex PCR assay. The multiplex PCR relied on a mix of 60 forward primers for TCR Vbeta segments and 13 reverse primers for TCR Jbeta segments. A multiplex PCR assay on genomic DNA amplified the CDR3 region of rearranged TCR beta genes. Amplified TCR beta libraries were sequenced as 87-base-pair reads on the Illumina HiSeq System. As for the original processing: In a later analysis, 80 million or so unique TCR beta chains were counted across the 500 to 850 repertoires, and approximately 11 million of these chains were shared by at least two donors. A nearest-neighbor algorithm error-corrected the raw reads and collapsed the reads into unique sequences, merging closely related sequences to remove PCR and sequencing errors. To assign V, D and J gene segments, CDR3 sequences were aligned to IMGT reference sequences. For a sequence to be retained, a match of at least six nucleotides was required to both a V gene segment and a J gene segment. A rearrangement counted as productive if the CDR3 had no stop codons and remained in frame with V and J, and every other rearrangement counted as non-productive. CDR3 was defined by IMGT convention, running from the second conserved V-encoded cysteine to the conserved J-encoded phenylalanine. The earlier analysis of a few hundred of the donors excluded any sequence lacking an unambiguous match to a single V gene segment. An earlier analysis of 587 of the donors classified V segments as functional when productive rearrangements were above 56.7% and as segregating when the standard deviation between donors was above 5%. A statistical classification framework was built to diagnose cytomegalovirus status from the catalog of TCR beta chain sequences. In a later analysis, TCR nucleotide sequences were compared against IMGT/GENE-DB human TR gene sequences so that V and J genes could be assigned. The TCRdist pipeline was used in a later analysis to assign CDR3 sequences and most-parsimonious VDJ recombination scenarios. In a later analysis, each TCR beta chain was defined by its CDR3 amino acid sequence together with its V-gene family, and reads lacking a unique V-gene family were excluded. To address suspected cross-contamination and a sequencing artifact, a later analysis removed 592 highly shared, low-generation-probability nucleotide sequences. In a later analysis, a clonal expansion index was calculated for each public chain from normalized within-repertoire ranks of inferred template counts. A later analysis computed generation probabilities with a VDJ recombination model fitted to out-of-frame rearrangements, and checked the results against IGoR. A later analysis scored TCR-TCR, TCR-HLA and TCR-CMV co-occurrence with hypergeometric tests, applying a repertoire-size bias correction to TCR pairs. False discovery rates were estimated in a later analysis by permuting HLA or CMV assignments 20 times. In a later analysis, co-occurring TCRs were grouped with DBSCAN, and TCRdist sequence similarity was added when clustering was performed within HLA-allele-positive subsets. Co-occurrence clustering excluded repertoires with fewer than 30,000 or more than 120,000 public chains, plus five with anomalous nucleotide sharing. What TCRdb holds here is the immuneACCESS table cut down to in-frame rearrangements. Part of the clones is not present; checked against another copy, under half of the missing clones reflect an unresolved V gene, and the others are unexplained. V, J and clone size are taken as reported in that table, and D and trimming were inferred from the DNA itself. The sample table records 99,000 or so clones; around 86% of these occur just once. The top ten constitute approximately 4% of the sample.

For this chain, trimming is 7 bases at the V end and 2 bases at the J end, and the number of junction bases without a gene match is 7. The CDR3, from cysteine to phenylalanine, totals 14 residues. Kept here is only the CDR3 DNA, which spans 42 bases and is read in frame from base 1. The germline V gene (reference sequence) provides CDR1 SGHAT and CDR2 FQDESV. This sample stems from a study of cytomegalovirus exposure and HLA in healthy donors (dated by TCRdb to about 2017). Regarding the complete study: An earlier analysis of about 530 of the donors reported 276 Gb of sequence data and around 110 million unique TCR beta sequences obtained from around 180 million T cells. Around 330 gigabases of sequencing data and around 85 million unique TCR sequences made up an early release that covered several hundred HLA-typed donors. Among the roughly 430 genotyped donors, around 81% belonged to the genetic ancestry cluster associated with self-reported Caucasian donors. The study was designed to test whether signatures of past pathogen exposure could be identified by cataloging public T cell receptors. The study profiled the T cell repertoires of hundreds of subjects by immunosequencing and related them to cytomegalovirus serostatus. A separate validation cohort of over a hundred different subjects was used in addition to the 666-subject first cohort. To predict cytomegalovirus infection status, the study brought together high-throughput TCR immunosequencing, statistical association of individual TCRs with disease status, and machine learning. To study patterns of TCR occurrence, a later analysis re-analyzed previously published TCR beta repertoires from around 700 donors and added high-resolution HLA genotyping. Rather than drawing on any new phenotypic data, the later analysis identified candidate immune exposures from TCR beta sequences and the way those sequences occurred across donors. To decide whether each TCR beta V gene segment behaved as functional or pseudogenic, an earlier analysis of approximately 620 of the donors relied on high-throughput TCR beta sequencing. Alongside the repertoire data, information on donor age, sex, ethnicity and CMV serostatus was compiled. A later genetic analysis used genome-wide SNP genotypes for about 55% of the 666 donors, treating that subset as a discovery cohort. Every repertoire in the discovery cohort had been generated on one and the same sequencing platform. Class I and class II HLA loci were covered by the typing at four-digit resolution. Typing coverage differed by locus: A, B, C, DRB1 and DQB1 were typed in roughly 620-630 donors, DQA1 in approximately 520, DPA1 in 600 to 610, and DPB1 in 400 to 490. Roughly 5 DR-DQ haplotypes were handled as single units for association and clustering, since linkage in the cohort was strong. Among 398 genotyped donors of the cohort, an average of around 250,000 unique TCR beta nucleotide sequences was sequenced per donor, of which 15% to 20% were non-productive.

Study-level results and caveats: When HLA alleles, especially DR and DQ, strongly co-occurred, TCR associations were difficult to assign to individual alleles. Most TCR sequences were seen in very few donors, while some public TCRs were found in many individuals. Because the 87-base-pair reads could not distinguish some IMGT-functional V segments, including TRBV6-2 and TRBV6-3, those segments were excluded. A cluster of highly shared sequence variants was judged likely to represent a technical artifact of the sequencing pipeline. A later analysis reported that several top co-occurrence clusters appeared linked to parvovirus B19, influenza, CMV and Epstein-Barr virus. The classifier was reported to diagnose cytomegalovirus status with high specificity and sensitivity in both the original and validation cohorts. Because counts were too low, about 15 rarely observed V segments, including chromosome 9 orphons, were left out of the earlier analysis of approximately 580 of the donors. The study listed 164 TCR beta chains as associated with cytomegalovirus. In a later analysis, 16,951 TCR beta sequences were associated with specific HLA alleles at a false discovery rate of 0.05. In a later analysis, the rate of TCR association differed among HLA loci, with DRB1 alleles having the most associated TCRs and HLA-C alleles having the fewest. A further reported finding was that TCR beta sequences accurately predicted the HLA-A and HLA-B alleles for most subjects in the first cohort. Compared with the roughly 600-donor mean, donors in an Asian-associated ancestry cluster had fewer N-insertions in productive TCRs, according to a later genetic analysis. The presence/absence analyses assumed that sequencing depth was roughly uniform across donors, and that assumption may not be true. In an earlier analysis of some 540 of the donors, most TCR beta V segments appeared in productive rearrangements about 90% or about 30% of the time, broadly matching IMGT annotations. HLA typing was unavailable for some donors at each locus, so association tests used only the typed subset. Linkage disequilibrium might explain the correlated functional status among segregating V segments, but an unknown experimental factor could not be ruled out. The cohort was sequenced for TCR beta chains only, and without alpha or paired-chain data the features that could be detected were limited. A few of the identified cytomegalovirus-associated TCR beta chains were confirmed in vitro to be specific for cytomegalovirus antigens. Compared with equally common non-associated chains, HLA-associated TCR beta chains in a later analysis were more clonally expanded and had lower generation probabilities. A later analysis found that most CMV-associated TCR beta chains appeared HLA-restricted, with HLA associations seemingly driven largely by CMV exposure. V-gene and J-gene trimming of TCR beta chains was associated with a missense DCLRE1C variant in a later genetic analysis, and the association was replicated in an independent cohort. It was suggested by the authors that the approach could potentially be generalized to other disease states and immunological phenotypes. For the cohort, immune exposure information was limited to CMV serostatus.

The source of this sequence is a female donor in good health and CMV-seropositive. Material for sequencing was PBMCs. Recombination joined TRBV11-1 with TRBJ2-5, and 7 junctional nucleotides match TRBD1. DNA sequence: TGTGCCAGCAACCCCGGGGACAGACAAGAGACCCAGTACTTC. The resulting protein is CASNPGDRQETQYF.